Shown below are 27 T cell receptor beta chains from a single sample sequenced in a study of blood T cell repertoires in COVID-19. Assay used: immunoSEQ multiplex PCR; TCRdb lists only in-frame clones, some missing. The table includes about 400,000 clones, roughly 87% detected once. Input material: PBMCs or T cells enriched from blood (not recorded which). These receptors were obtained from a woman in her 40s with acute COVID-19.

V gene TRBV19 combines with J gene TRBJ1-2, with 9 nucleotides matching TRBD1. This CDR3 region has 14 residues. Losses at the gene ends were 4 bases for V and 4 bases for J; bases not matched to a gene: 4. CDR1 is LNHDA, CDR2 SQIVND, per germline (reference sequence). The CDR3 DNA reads TGTGCCAGTAGTAAATCGACAGGGGGCTATGGCTACACCTTC. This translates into CASSKSTGGYGYTF.

The CDR3 DNA follows: TGTGCCACCAGTGATCCCGGGACAGACATACACTATGGCTACACCTTC. Translation gives CATSDPGTDIHYGYTF. The chain links TRBV24-1 to TRBJ1-2; TRBD1 agrees at 7 bases. Trimming at V came to 3 bases and at J to 3 bases, leaving 9 bases not matched to a gene. The CDR3 runs to 16 residues. Germline V gene data show CDR1 as KGHDR and CDR2 as SFDVKD.

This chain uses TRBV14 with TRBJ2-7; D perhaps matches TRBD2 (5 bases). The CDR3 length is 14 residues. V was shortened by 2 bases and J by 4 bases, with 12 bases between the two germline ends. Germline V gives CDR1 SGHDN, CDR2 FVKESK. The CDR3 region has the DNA TGTGCCAGCAGCCAATGGGTCGGGAAGTACGAGCAGTACTTC. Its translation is CASSQWVGKYEQYF.

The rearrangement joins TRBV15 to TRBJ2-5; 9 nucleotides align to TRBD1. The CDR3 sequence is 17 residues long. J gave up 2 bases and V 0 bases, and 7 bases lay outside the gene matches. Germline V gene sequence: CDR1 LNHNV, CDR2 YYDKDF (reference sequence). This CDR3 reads CATSREPPGQGQETQYF. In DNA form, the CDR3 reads TGTGCCACCAGCAGAGAACCCCCCGGACAGGGGCAAGAGACCCAGTACTTC.

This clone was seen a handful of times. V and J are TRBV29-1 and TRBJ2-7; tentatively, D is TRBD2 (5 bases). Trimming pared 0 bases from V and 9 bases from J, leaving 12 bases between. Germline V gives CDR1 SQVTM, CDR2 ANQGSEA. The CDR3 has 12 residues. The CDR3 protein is CSVEEGQRGQYF. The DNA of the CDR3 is TGCAGCGTTGAAGAGGGTCAACGGGGGCAGTACTTC.

CDR3 loop: CASSRRFGDTNYGYTF. CDR3 nucleotide sequence: TGTGCCAGCAGCCGCCGTTTTGGGGACACTAACTATGGCTACACCTTC. The J gene is TRBJ1-2, the V gene TRBV13; a weak D match, TRBD1 (6 bases). CDR1 and CDR2 (germline): PRHDT, FYEKMQ (reference sequence). This CDR3 contains 16 residues. V was clipped by 5 bases and J by 0 bases, with 16 bases between them.

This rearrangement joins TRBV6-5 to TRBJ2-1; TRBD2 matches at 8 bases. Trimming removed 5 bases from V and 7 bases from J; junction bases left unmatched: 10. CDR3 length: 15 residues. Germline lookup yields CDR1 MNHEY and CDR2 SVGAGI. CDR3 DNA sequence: TGTGCCAGCAGTCAAAAGGGACTAGGCGATAATGAGCAGTTCTTC. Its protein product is CASSQKGLGDNEQFF.

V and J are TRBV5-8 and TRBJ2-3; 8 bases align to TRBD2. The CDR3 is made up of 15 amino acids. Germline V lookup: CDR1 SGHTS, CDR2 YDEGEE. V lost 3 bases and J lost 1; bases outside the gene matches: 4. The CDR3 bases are TGTGCCAGCAGCTCGGGACTAGGGGGCACAGATACGCAGTATTTT. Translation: CASSSGLGGTDTQYF.

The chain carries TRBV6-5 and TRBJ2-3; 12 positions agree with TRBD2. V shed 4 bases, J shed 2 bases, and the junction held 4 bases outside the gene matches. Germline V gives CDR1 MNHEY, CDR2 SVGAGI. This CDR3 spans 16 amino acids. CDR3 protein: CASSWGLAGNTDTQYF. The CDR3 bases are TGTGCCAGCAGTTGGGGACTAGCGGGTAACACAGATACGCAGTATTTT.

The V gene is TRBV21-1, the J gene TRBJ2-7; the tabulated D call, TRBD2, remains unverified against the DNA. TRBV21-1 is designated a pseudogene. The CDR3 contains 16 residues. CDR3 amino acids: CASSPRDSYPSYEQYF. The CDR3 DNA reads TGTGCCAGCAGCCCCCGGGACTCCTATCCATCCTACGAGCAGTACTTC.

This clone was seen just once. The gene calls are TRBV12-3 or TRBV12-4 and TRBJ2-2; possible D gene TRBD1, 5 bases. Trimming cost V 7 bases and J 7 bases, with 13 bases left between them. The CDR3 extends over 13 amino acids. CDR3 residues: CASNHRRGGELFF. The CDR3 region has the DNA TGTGCCAGCAATCACCGTAGGGGCGGGGAGCTGTTTTTT.

CDR3 bases: TGTGCCAGCAGTTTCATTCCTAGCTCCTACAATGAGCAGTTCTTC. It yields the protein CASSFIPSSYNEQFF. The J gene is TRBJ2-1, the V gene TRBV11-2; D ambiguous. CDR3 length: 15 amino acids. The germline V gene encodes CDR1 SGHAT and CDR2 FQNNGV. V was cut by 6 bases and J by 0 bases, with 12 bases left in between.

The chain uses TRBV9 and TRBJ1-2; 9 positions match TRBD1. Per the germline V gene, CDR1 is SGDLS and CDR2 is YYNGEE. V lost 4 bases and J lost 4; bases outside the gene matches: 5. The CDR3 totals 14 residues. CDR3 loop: CASSPQTGGYGYTF. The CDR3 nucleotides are TGTGCCAGCAGCCCGCAGACAGGGGGCTATGGCTACACCTTC.

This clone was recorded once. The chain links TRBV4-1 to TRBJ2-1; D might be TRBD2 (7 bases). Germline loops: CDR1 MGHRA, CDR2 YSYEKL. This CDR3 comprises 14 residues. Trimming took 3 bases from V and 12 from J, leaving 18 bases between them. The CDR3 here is CASSHPRGGAGQFF. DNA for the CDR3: TGCGCCAGCAGCCACCCCCGAGGGGGGGCCGGGCAGTTCTTC.

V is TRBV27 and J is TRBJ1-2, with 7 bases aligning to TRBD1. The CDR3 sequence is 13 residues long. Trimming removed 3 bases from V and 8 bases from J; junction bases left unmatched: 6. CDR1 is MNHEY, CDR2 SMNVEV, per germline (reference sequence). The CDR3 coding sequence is TGTGCCAGCAGTTTGACAGGGACGGTGGGCTACACCTTC. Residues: CASSLTGTVGYTF.

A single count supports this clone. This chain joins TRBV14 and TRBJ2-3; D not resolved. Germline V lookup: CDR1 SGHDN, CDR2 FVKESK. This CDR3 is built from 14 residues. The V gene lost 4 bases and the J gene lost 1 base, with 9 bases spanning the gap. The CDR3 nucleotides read TGTGCCAGCAGCCCACACCAAGGCACAGATACGCAGTATTTT. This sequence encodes CASSPHQGTDTQYF.

CDR3 nucleotide sequence: TGTGCCAGCAGTTATTTGAGGACAGGGCCAGATACGCAGTATTTT. This translates into CASSYLRTGPDTQYF. J is TRBJ2-3 and V is TRBV6-6; 8 nucleotides line up with TRBD1. V lost 3 bases to trimming and J lost 4 bases; unmatched junction nucleotides: 6. The CDR3 has 15 amino acids. CDR1 and CDR2 from the germline V gene are MNHNY and SVGAGI (reference sequence).

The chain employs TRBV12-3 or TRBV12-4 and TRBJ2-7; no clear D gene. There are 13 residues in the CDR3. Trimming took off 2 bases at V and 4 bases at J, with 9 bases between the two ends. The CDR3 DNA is TGTGCCAGCAGTTTACTACAGACATACGAGCAGTACTTC. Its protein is CASSLLQTYEQYF.

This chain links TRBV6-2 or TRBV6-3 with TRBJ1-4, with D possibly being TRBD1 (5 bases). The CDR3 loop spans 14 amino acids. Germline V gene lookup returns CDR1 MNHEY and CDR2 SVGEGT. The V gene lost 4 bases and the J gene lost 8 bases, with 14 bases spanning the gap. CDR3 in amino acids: CASSSEGLWEKLFF. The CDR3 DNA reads TGTGCCAGCAGTTCGGAGGGACTTTGGGAAAAACTGTTTTTT.

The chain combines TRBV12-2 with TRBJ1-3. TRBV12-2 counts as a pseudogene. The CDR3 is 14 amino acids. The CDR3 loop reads CASRLVLSGNTIYF. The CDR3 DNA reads TGTGCAAGTCGCTTAGTCCTCTCTGGAAACACCATATATTTT.

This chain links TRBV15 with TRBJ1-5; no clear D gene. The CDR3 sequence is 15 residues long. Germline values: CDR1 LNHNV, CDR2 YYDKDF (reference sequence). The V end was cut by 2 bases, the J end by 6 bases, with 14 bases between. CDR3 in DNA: TGTGCCACCAGCAGAAATCGGCAGGCAAGTCAGCCCCAGCATTTT. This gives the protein CATSRNRQASQPQHF.

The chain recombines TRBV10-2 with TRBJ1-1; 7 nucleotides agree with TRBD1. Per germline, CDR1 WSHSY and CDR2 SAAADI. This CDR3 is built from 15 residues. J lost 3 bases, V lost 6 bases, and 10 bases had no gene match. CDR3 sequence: CASRDRALGDTEAFF. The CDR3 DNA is TGCGCCAGCAGAGACAGGGCCCTGGGGGACACTGAAGCTTTCTTT.

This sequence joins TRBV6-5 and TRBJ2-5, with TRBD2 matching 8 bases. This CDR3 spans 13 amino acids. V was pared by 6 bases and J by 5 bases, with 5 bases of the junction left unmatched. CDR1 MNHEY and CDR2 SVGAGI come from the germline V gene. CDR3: CASRSGGGETQYF. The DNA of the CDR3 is TGTGCCAGCAGAAGCGGGGGAGGGGAGACCCAGTACTTC.

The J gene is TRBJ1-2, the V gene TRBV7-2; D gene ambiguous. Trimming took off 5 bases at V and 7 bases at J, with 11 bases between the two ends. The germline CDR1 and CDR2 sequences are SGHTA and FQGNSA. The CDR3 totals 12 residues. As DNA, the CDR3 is TGTGCCAGCAGCACCTACAGTCGTGGCTACACCTTC. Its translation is CASSTYSRGYTF.

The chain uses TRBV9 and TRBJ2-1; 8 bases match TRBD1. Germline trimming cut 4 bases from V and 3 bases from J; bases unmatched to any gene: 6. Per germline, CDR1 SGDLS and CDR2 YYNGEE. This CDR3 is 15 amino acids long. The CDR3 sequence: CASSPRTGNYNEQFF. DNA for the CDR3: TGTGCCAGCAGCCCCCGGACAGGGAACTACAATGAGCAGTTCTTC.

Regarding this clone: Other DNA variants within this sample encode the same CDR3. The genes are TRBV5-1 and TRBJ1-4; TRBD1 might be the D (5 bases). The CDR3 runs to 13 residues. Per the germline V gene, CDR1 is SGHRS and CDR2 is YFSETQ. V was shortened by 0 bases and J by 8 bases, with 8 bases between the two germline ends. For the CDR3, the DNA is TGCGCCAGCAGCTTGGGGCAGGGAGAAAAACTGTTTTTT. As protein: CASSLGQGEKLFF.

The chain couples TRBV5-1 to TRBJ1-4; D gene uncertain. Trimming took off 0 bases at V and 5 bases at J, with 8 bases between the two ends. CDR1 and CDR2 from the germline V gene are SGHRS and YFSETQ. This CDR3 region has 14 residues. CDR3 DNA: TGCGCCAGCAGCTTGGGGGCAGGAAATGAAAAACTGTTTTTT. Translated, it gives CASSLGAGNEKLFF.